The rows below give T cell receptor beta chains drawn from one sample of a study of blood T cell repertoires in COVID-19. Clones were sequenced by immunoSEQ multiplex PCR, and TCRdb holds only the in-frame ones, with some missing. The top ten clones hold 15% to 20% of a sample with tens of thousands of clones, 78% of them seen once. Sequenced material: peripheral blood. The receptor source for this set is a human donor in a cohort sampled during active COVID-19. CDR3s include the opening cysteine and the closing phenylalanine or tryptophan. The order of the fields is clone size, V gene, D gene, J gene, CDR3 DNA, CDR3 protein. D genes are given only for firm matches. Some rows mark clone size as missing; the rest say once, few, many or name a class of expanded clone.

abundance: NA
v_gene: TRBV12-3/TRBV12-4
d_gene: TRBD1
j_gene: TRBJ2-2
CDR3nt: TGTGCCAGTTTAAGACAGGGATCCGGGGAGCTGTTTTTT
CDR3aa: CASLRQGSGELFF

abundance: NA
v_gene: TRBV4-2
d_gene: TRBD1
j_gene: TRBJ1-5
CDR3nt: TGTGCCAGCAGCCAAGAAGGACAGGGGGATCAGCCCCAGCATTTT
CDR3aa: CASSQEGQGDQPQHF

abundance: few
v_gene: TRBV30
d_gene: NA
j_gene: TRBJ2-3
CDR3nt: TGTGCCTGGAGTGGTATGGGACATGGGCCAACAGATACGCAGTATTTT
CDR3aa: CAWSGMGHGPTDTQYF

abundance: NA
v_gene: TRBV12-5
d_gene: TRBD1
j_gene: TRBJ1-1
CDR3nt: TGTGCTAGTGGTTTCGGGACAGGGGAAGGCACTGAAGCTTTCTTT
CDR3aa: CASGFGTGEGTEAFF

abundance: NA
v_gene: TRBV2
d_gene: NA
j_gene: TRBJ2-2
CDR3nt: TGTGCCAGCAGTGAAACGGGATCGAGCACCGGGGAGCTGTTTTTT
CDR3aa: CASSETGSSTGELFF

abundance: NA
v_gene: TRBV27
d_gene: TRBD1
j_gene: TRBJ2-5
CDR3nt: TGTGCCAGCAGTTTAAGGGACAGGGTAGGGGAGACCCAGTACTTC
CDR3aa: CASSLRDRVGETQYF

abundance: few
v_gene: TRBV9
d_gene: NA
j_gene: TRBJ2-1
CDR3nt: TGTGCCAGCAGCCTTTCCGGACAGCGCTCCTACAATGAGCAGTTCTTC
CDR3aa: CASSLSGQRSYNEQFF

abundance: NA
v_gene: TRBV11-2
d_gene: NA
j_gene: TRBJ2-6
CDR3nt: TGTGCCAGCACCAGCGCTGGGGCCAACGTCCTGACTTTC
CDR3aa: CASTSAGANVLTF

abundance: NA
v_gene: TRBV30
d_gene: TRBD1
j_gene: TRBJ1-5
CDR3nt: TGTGCCTGGAGTGCTGGGACAGGCCATCAGCCCCAGCATTTT
CDR3aa: CAWSAGTGHQPQHF

abundance: NA
v_gene: TRBV11-2
d_gene: TRBD1
j_gene: TRBJ2-5
CDR3nt: TGTGCCAGCAGCCCGGCCGGGACAGCCCAGTACTTC
CDR3aa: CASSPAGTAQYF

abundance: NA
v_gene: TRBV20-1
d_gene: TRBD1
j_gene: TRBJ2-7
CDR3nt: TGCAGTGCTAGTAAGGGACAGGGATACGAGCAGTACTTC
CDR3aa: CSASKGQGYEQYF

abundance: NA
v_gene: TRBV28
d_gene: TRBD1
j_gene: TRBJ2-7
CDR3nt: TGTGCCAGCAGTTTGGGACAGGGGGGTGAGCAGTACTTC
CDR3aa: CASSLGQGGEQYF

abundance: NA
v_gene: TRBV5-1
d_gene: NA
j_gene: TRBJ2-1
CDR3nt: TGCGCCAGCAGCCCGGGTGGCCCCTACAATGAGCAGTTCTTC
CDR3aa: CASSPGGPYNEQFF

abundance: NA
v_gene: TRBV4-1
d_gene: NA
j_gene: TRBJ2-1
CDR3nt: TGCGCCAGCAGCCCCGACAGGTACAATGAGCAGTTCTTC
CDR3aa: CASSPDRYNEQFF

abundance: NA
v_gene: TRBV12-3/TRBV12-4
d_gene: NA
j_gene: TRBJ2-1
CDR3nt: TGTGCCAGCAGTTTTGGCGGGGATAATGAGCAGTTCTTC
CDR3aa: CASSFGGDNEQFF

abundance: NA
v_gene: TRBV18
d_gene: NA
j_gene: TRBJ2-3
CDR3nt: TGTGCCAGCTCAACTGGGAGTTGGGCGGCCGGCACAGATACGCAGTATTTT
CDR3aa: CASSTGSWAAGTDTQYF

abundance: NA
v_gene: TRBV2
d_gene: NA
j_gene: TRBJ2-3
CDR3nt: TGTGCCAGCAAATCGGCGGGGAGGTACACAGATACGCAGTATTTT
CDR3aa: CASKSAGRYTDTQYF

abundance: NA
v_gene: TRBV7-8
d_gene: NA
j_gene: TRBJ2-3
CDR3nt: TGTGCCAGCAGCTTAGTACGGACAGATACGCAGTATTTT
CDR3aa: CASSLVRTDTQYF

abundance: NA
v_gene: TRBV5-1
d_gene: TRBD1
j_gene: TRBJ1-6
CDR3nt: TGCGCCAGTAGACAGGGGAAGGGTTCACCCCTCCACTTT
CDR3aa: CASRQGKGSPLHF

abundance: NA
v_gene: TRBV4-2
d_gene: TRBD2
j_gene: TRBJ2-5
CDR3nt: TGTGCCAGCAGCCAAGATGGCCTAGCGGGGGCGGAATCTTCAGAGACCCAGTACTTC
CDR3aa: CASSQDGLAGAESSETQYF

abundance: NA
v_gene: TRBV5-1
d_gene: TRBD1
j_gene: TRBJ2-3
CDR3nt: TGCGCCAGCAGCTCGGGACAGACGGCAGATACGCAGTATTTT
CDR3aa: CASSSGQTADTQYF

abundance: NA
v_gene: TRBV19
d_gene: TRBD1
j_gene: TRBJ1-2
CDR3nt: TGTGCCAGTAGTATAGAGACAGGGGCGAACTATGGCTACACCTTC
CDR3aa: CASSIETGANYGYTF

abundance: NA
v_gene: TRBV6-6
d_gene: TRBD2
j_gene: TRBJ2-1
CDR3nt: TGTGCCAGCAGATTAAGCGGGGGGCCCTACAATGAGCAGTTCTTC
CDR3aa: CASRLSGGPYNEQFF

abundance: NA
v_gene: TRBV27
d_gene: NA
j_gene: TRBJ2-1
CDR3nt: TGTGCCAGCAGTTCCCTCACCGACAGGATTGGCCCCTACAATGAGCAGTTCTTC
CDR3aa: CASSSLTDRIGPYNEQFF

abundance: NA
v_gene: TRBV19
d_gene: TRBD1
j_gene: TRBJ2-5
CDR3nt: TGTGCCAGTAGTGCGTGGACAGGGGACGAGACCCAGTACTTC
CDR3aa: CASSAWTGDETQYF

abundance: NA
v_gene: TRBV5-1
d_gene: TRBD1
j_gene: TRBJ1-2
CDR3nt: TGCGCCAGCAGCATGACAGGGATCGCTGGCTACACCTTC
CDR3aa: CASSMTGIAGYTF

abundance: NA
v_gene: TRBV13
d_gene: TRBD2
j_gene: TRBJ2-3
CDR3nt: TGTGCCAGCAGCTTAGTCGCGCCTAGCGGGTACGCAGATACGCAGTATTTT
CDR3aa: CASSLVAPSGYADTQYF

abundance: NA
v_gene: TRBV7-2
d_gene: TRBD2
j_gene: TRBJ2-2
CDR3nt: TGTGCCAGCAGCTTAGGTTGGCGACTAGCAACTACCGGGGAGCTGTTTTTT
CDR3aa: CASSLGWRLATTGELFF

abundance: NA
v_gene: TRBV9
d_gene: TRBD2
j_gene: TRBJ2-1
CDR3nt: TGTGCCAGCAGCGTAGAAGCGGGAGGAATAGGTAATGAGCAGTTCTTC
CDR3aa: CASSVEAGGIGNEQFF

abundance: NA
v_gene: TRBV27
d_gene: TRBD2
j_gene: TRBJ2-1
CDR3nt: TGTGCCAGCAGTTCCCTAGCGGCGAGCTCCTACAATGAGCAGTTCTTC
CDR3aa: CASSSLAASSYNEQFF

abundance: NA
v_gene: TRBV5-6
d_gene: NA
j_gene: TRBJ2-7
CDR3nt: TGTGCCAGCAGCCAGGCGGGGTGGGTCACTCGGGGCGAGCAGTACTTC
CDR3aa: CASSQAGWVTRGEQYF

abundance: NA
v_gene: TRBV19
d_gene: NA
j_gene: TRBJ2-5
CDR3nt: TGTGCCAGTAGTACCCCACCGGACTTACAAGAGACCCAGTACTTC
CDR3aa: CASSTPPDLQETQYF

abundance: few
v_gene: TRBV5-8
d_gene: NA
j_gene: TRBJ1-2
CDR3nt: TGTGCCAGCACCCATCTAGGGGCATGGGACTATGGCTACACCTTC
CDR3aa: CASTHLGAWDYGYTF

abundance: once
v_gene: TRBV7-9
d_gene: TRBD2
j_gene: TRBJ2-2
CDR3nt: TGTGCCAGCAGCCACCGGGGGGGGAACACCGGGGAGCTGTTTTTT
CDR3aa: CASSHRGGNTGELFF

abundance: NA
v_gene: TRBV27
d_gene: TRBD2
j_gene: TRBJ2-3
CDR3nt: TGTGCCAGCAGTTGGGAGGGGAGTGGCACAGATACGCAGTATTTT
CDR3aa: CASSWEGSGTDTQYF

abundance: NA
v_gene: TRBV19
d_gene: NA
j_gene: TRBJ2-5
CDR3nt: TGTGCCAGTAGTATGGACTGGGTGGAGACCCAGTACTTC
CDR3aa: CASSMDWVETQYF

abundance: NA
v_gene: TRBV24-1
d_gene: NA
j_gene: TRBJ2-2
CDR3nt: TGTGCCACCAGTGTCGCGAGCACCGGGGAGCTGTTTTTT
CDR3aa: CATSVASTGELFF

abundance: NA
v_gene: TRBV30
d_gene: TRBD1
j_gene: TRBJ1-2
CDR3nt: TGTGCCTGGAGTGACGGACAGGGAATCTTTTTCTTC
CDR3aa: CAWSDGQGIFFF

abundance: NA
v_gene: TRBV6-6
d_gene: NA
j_gene: TRBJ2-6
CDR3nt: TGTGCCAGCATTGTGAGCTCTGGGGCCAACGTCCTGACTTTC
CDR3aa: CASIVSSGANVLTF

abundance: NA
v_gene: TRBV5-1
d_gene: NA
j_gene: TRBJ1-2
CDR3nt: TGCGCCAGCTCGGGCAGGGAAGGCGGTGGCTACACCTTC
CDR3aa: CASSGREGGGYTF

abundance: NA
v_gene: TRBV3-1/TRBV3-2
d_gene: NA
j_gene: TRBJ2-2
CDR3nt: TGTGCCAGCAGCCAAGAGGCTGGCACCGGGGAGCTGTTTTTT
CDR3aa: CASSQEAGTGELFF

abundance: NA
v_gene: TRBV6-2/TRBV6-3
d_gene: NA
j_gene: TRBJ1-1
CDR3nt: TGTGCCAGCAGTTACTCCATAGAGAAAGCTTTCTTT
CDR3aa: CASSYSIEKAFF

abundance: NA
v_gene: TRBV6-1
d_gene: NA
j_gene: TRBJ2-7
CDR3nt: TGTGCCAGCAGTGAGACAGGAAAACGGTACGAGCAGTACTTC
CDR3aa: CASSETGKRYEQYF

abundance: NA
v_gene: TRBV4-1
d_gene: NA
j_gene: TRBJ2-1
CDR3nt: TGCGCCAGCAGCCAAGAAGGGGGTGAGCAGTTCTTC
CDR3aa: CASSQEGGEQFF

abundance: NA
v_gene: TRBV5-6
d_gene: NA
j_gene: TRBJ1-2
CDR3nt: TGTGCCAGCAGCTTGGAAAGGGGAACCAACTATGGCTACACCTTC
CDR3aa: CASSLERGTNYGYTF

abundance: NA
v_gene: TRBV6-2/TRBV6-3
d_gene: TRBD1
j_gene: TRBJ1-1
CDR3nt: TGTGCCAGCAGCCTACAGGGGGTCGTGACTGAAGCTTTCTTT
CDR3aa: CASSLQGVVTEAFF

abundance: NA
v_gene: TRBV6-5
d_gene: TRBD1
j_gene: TRBJ2-2
CDR3nt: TGTGCCAGCAGTCCAGGGGGCGAAGCCGGGGAGCTGTTTTTT
CDR3aa: CASSPGGEAGELFF

abundance: few
v_gene: TRBV27
d_gene: TRBD1
j_gene: TRBJ1-1
CDR3nt: TGTGCCAGCAGTCCCACAGGGGCTGAAGCTTTCTTT
CDR3aa: CASSPTGAEAFF

abundance: NA
v_gene: TRBV4-1
d_gene: NA
j_gene: TRBJ1-2
CDR3nt: TGCGCCACTAGGGGGGGGGCAGATGGCTACACCTTC
CDR3aa: CATRGGADGYTF

abundance: NA
v_gene: TRBV18
d_gene: NA
j_gene: TRBJ2-7
CDR3nt: TGTGCCAGCTCGATACTACCGGGGGATAGCACCTACGAGCAGTACTTC
CDR3aa: CASSILPGDSTYEQYF

abundance: NA
v_gene: TRBV7-2
d_gene: NA
j_gene: TRBJ1-3
CDR3nt: TGTGCCAGCATGCCGAGTCTCCTCTCTGGAAACACCATATATTTT
CDR3aa: CASMPSLLSGNTIYF

abundance: NA
v_gene: TRBV20-1
d_gene: TRBD1
j_gene: TRBJ1-5
CDR3nt: TGCAGTGCTAGTAGGAGGGACAGGGAAGCGGTCAATCAGCCCCAGCATTTT
CDR3aa: CSASRRDREAVNQPQHF

abundance: NA
v_gene: TRBV11-3
d_gene: NA
j_gene: TRBJ1-1
CDR3nt: TGTGCCAGCAGCTTCTCAACAGGGCCCACTGAAGCTTTCTTT
CDR3aa: CASSFSTGPTEAFF

abundance: once
v_gene: TRBV27
d_gene: NA
j_gene: TRBJ2-7
CDR3nt: TGTGCCAGCAGTTTTATTGGGGCAACGAAACCCTACGAGCAGTACTTC
CDR3aa: CASSFIGATKPYEQYF